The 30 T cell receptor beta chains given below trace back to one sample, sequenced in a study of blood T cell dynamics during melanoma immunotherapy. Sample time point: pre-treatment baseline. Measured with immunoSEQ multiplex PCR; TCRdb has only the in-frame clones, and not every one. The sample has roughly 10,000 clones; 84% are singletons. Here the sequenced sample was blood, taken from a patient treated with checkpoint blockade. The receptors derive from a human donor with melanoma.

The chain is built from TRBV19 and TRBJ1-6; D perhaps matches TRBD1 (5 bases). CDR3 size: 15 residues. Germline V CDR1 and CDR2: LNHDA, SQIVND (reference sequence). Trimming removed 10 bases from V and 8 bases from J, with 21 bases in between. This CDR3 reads CATSRAPSRDSPLHF. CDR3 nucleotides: TGTGCCACCTCCAGGGCTCCGTCCCGAGATTCACCCCTCCACTTT.

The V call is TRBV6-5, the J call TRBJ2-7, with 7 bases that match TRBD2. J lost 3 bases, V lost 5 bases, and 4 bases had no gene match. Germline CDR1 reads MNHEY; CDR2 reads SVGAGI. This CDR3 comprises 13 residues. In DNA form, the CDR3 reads TGTGCCAGCAGTCGGGGGAGGGGCTACGAGCAGTACTTC. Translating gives CASSRGRGYEQYF.

CDR3 nucleotide sequence: TGTGCCAGTAGTCAAGGTGGCAGGGCCCGCACAGATACGCAGTATTTT. Protein sequence: CASSQGGRARTDTQYF. The chain employs TRBV19 and TRBJ2-3, with D possibly being TRBD1 (5 bases). Per germline, CDR1 LNHDA and CDR2 SQIVND (reference sequence). The CDR3 covers 16 residues. Between the trimmed V and J ends, which lost 5 bases and 1 base, there was a span of 16 bases.

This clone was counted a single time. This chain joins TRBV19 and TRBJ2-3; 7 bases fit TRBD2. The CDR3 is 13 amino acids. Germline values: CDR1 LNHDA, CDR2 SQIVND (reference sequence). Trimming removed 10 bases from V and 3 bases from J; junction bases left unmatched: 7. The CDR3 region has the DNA TGTGCCACCCAGCGGGATTTAACAGATACGCAGTATTTT. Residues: CATQRDLTDTQYF. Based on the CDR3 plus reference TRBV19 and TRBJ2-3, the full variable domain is DGGITQSPKYLFRKEGQNVTLSCEQNLNHDAMYWYRQDPGQGLRLIYYSQIVNDFQKGDIAEGYSVSREKKESFPLTVTSAQKNPTAFYLCATQRDLTDTQYFGPGTRLTVL.

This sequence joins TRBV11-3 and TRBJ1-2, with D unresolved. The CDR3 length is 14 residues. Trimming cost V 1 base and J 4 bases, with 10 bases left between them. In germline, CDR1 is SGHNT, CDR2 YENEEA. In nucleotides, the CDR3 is TGTGCCAGCAGCTTAGGATGGGGAACCTATGGCTACACCTTC. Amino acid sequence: CASSLGWGTYGYTF. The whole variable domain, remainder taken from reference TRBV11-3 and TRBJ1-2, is EAGVVQSPRYKIIEKKQPVAFWCNPISGHNTLYWYLQNLGQGPELLIRYENEEAVDDSQLPKDRFSAERLKGVDSTLKIQPAELGDSAVYLCASSLGWGTYGYTFGSGTRLTVV.

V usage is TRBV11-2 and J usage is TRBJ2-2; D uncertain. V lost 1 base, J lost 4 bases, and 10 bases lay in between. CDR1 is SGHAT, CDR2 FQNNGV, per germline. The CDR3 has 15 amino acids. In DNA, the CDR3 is TGTGCCAGCAGCTTAGGTTTGGGCATCACCGGGGAGCTGTTTTTT. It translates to CASSLGLGITGELFF.

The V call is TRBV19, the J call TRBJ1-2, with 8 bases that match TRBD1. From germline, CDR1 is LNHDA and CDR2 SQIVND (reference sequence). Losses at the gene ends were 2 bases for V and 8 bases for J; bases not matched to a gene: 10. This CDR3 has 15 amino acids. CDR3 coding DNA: TGTGCCAGTAGTATATACGACAGGGGAAACTCGGGCTACACCTTC. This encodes CASSIYDRGNSGYTF.

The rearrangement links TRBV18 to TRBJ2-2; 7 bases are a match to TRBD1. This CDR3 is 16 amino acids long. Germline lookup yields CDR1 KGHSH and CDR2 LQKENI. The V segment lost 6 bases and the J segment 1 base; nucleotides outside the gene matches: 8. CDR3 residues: CASSPEGAWNTGELFF. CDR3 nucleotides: TGTGCCAGCTCCCCTGAGGGGGCCTGGAACACCGGGGAGCTGTTTTTT.

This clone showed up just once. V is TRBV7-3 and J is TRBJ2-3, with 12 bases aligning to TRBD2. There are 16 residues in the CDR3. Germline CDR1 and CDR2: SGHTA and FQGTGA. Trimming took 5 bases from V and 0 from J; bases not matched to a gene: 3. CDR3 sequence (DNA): TGTGCCAGCAGCCCTACTAGCGGGGGGAGCACAGATACGCAGTATTTT. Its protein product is CASSPTSGGSTDTQYF.

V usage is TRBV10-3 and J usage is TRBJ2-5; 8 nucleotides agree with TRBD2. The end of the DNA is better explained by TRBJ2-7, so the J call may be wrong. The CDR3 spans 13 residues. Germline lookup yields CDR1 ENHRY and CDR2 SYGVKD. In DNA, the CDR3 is TGTGCCATCAGTGAAGCGGGGGCCTACGAGCAGTACTTC. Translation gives CAISEAGAYEQYF.

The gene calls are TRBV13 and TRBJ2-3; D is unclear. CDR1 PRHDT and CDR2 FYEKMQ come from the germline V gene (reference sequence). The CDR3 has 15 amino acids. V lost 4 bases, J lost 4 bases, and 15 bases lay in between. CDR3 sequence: CASSSSLSGPDTQYF. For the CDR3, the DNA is TGTGCCAGCAGCTCGAGTCTGTCCGGACCAGATACGCAGTATTTT.

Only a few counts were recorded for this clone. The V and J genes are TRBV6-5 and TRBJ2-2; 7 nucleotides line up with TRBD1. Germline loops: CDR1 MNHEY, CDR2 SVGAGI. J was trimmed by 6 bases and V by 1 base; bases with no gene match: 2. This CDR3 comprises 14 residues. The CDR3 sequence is CASSYFTGAGELFF. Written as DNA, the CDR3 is TGTGCCAGCAGTTACTTTACAGGGGCCGGGGAGCTGTTTTTT.

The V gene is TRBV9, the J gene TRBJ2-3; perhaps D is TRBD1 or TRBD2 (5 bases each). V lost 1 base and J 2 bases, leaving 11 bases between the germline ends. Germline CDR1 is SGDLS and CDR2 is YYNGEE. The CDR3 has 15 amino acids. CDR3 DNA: TGTGCCAGCAGCGTATCGGGGCAGTACACAGATACGCAGTATTTT. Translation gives CASSVSGQYTDTQYF.

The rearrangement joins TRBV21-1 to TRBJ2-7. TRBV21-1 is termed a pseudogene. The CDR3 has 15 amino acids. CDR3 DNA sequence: TGTGCCAGCAGCCGCGTGAGGTGGGGCTCCTACGAGCAGTACTTC. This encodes CASSRVRWGSYEQYF.

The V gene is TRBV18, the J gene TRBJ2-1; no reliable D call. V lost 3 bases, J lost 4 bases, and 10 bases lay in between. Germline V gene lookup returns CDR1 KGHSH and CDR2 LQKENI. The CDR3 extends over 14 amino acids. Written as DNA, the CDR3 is TGTGCCAGCTCACCGGGGATGGTGTACAATGAGCAGTTCTTC. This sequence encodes CASSPGMVYNEQFF.

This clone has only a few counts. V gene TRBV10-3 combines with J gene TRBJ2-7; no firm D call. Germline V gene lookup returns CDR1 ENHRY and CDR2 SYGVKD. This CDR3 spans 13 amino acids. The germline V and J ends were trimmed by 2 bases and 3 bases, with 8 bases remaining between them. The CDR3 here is CAISETAIYEQYF. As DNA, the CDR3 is TGTGCCATCAGTGAGACGGCGATCTACGAGCAGTACTTC.

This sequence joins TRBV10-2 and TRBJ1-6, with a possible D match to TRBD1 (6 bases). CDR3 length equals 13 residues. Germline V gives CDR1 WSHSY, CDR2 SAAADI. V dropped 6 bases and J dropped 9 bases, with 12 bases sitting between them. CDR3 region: CASRGALSSPLHF. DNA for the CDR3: TGCGCCAGCAGGGGGGCCCTGAGTTCACCCCTCCACTTT.

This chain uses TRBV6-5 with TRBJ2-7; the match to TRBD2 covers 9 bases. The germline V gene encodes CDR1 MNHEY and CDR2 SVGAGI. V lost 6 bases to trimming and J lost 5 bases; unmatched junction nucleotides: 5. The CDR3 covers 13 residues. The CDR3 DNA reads TGTGCCAGCAGAAGACTAGCGGCTCACGAGCAGTACTTC. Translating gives CASRRLAAHEQYF.

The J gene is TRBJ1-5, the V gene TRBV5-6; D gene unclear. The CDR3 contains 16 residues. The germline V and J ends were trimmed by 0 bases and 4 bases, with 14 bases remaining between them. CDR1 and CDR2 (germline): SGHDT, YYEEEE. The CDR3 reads CASSLDRGLDNQPQHF. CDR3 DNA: TGTGCCAGCAGCTTGGACCGTGGTTTAGATAATCAGCCCCAGCATTTT.

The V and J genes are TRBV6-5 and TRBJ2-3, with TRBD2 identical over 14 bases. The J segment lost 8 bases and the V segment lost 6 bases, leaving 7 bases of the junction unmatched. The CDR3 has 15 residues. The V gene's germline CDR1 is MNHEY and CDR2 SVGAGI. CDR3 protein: CASSPPGTSGGTQYF. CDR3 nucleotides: TGTGCCAGCAGCCCACCCGGGACTAGCGGGGGTACGCAGTATTTT.

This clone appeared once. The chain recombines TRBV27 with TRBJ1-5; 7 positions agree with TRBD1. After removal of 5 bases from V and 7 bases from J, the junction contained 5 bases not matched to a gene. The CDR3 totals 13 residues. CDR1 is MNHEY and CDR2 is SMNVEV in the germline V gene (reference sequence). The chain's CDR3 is CASSRIQGQPQHF. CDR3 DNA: TGTGCCAGCAGTCGTATACAGGGGCAGCCCCAGCATTTT.

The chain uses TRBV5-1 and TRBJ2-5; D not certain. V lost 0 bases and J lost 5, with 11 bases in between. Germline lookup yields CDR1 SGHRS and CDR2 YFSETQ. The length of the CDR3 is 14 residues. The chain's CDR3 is CASSLEAVSETQYF. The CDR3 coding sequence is TGCGCCAGCAGCTTGGAGGCAGTCAGTGAGACCCAGTACTTC.

In nucleotides, the CDR3 is TGTGCCTGGCGGAGGGCAGGCACCGGGGAGCTGTTTTTT. Amino acid sequence: CAWRRAGTGELFF. The rearrangement links TRBV30 to TRBJ2-2; D is possibly TRBD2 (6 bases). Germline assignment: CDR1 GTSNPN and CDR2 SVGIG (reference sequence). The CDR3 is made up of 13 amino acids. Trimming took 5 bases from V and 4 from J, leaving 11 bases between them.

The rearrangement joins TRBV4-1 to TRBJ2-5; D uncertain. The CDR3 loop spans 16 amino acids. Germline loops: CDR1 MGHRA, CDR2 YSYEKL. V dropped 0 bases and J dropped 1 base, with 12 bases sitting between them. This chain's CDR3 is CASSQDPYYPQETQYF. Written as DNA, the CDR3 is TGCGCCAGCAGCCAAGATCCGTACTACCCCCAAGAGACCCAGTACTTC.

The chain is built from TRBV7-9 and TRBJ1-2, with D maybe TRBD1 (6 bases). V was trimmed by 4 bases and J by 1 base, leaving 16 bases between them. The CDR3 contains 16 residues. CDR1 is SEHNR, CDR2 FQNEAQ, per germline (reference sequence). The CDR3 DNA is TGTGCCAGCAGCTCCGAGCGGGGGCATATTAACTATGGCTACACCTTC. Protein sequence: CASSSERGHINYGYTF. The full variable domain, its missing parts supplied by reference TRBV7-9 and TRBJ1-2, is DTGVSQNPRHKITKRGQNVTFRCDPISEHNRLYWYRQTLGQGPEFLTYFQNEAQLEKSRLLSDRFSAERPKGSFSTLEIQRTEQGDSAMYLCASSSERGHINYGYTFGSGTRLTVV.

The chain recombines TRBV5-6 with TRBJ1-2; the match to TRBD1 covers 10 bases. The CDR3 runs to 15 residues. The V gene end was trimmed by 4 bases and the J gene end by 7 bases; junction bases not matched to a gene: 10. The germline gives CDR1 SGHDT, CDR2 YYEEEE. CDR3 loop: CASSLGGGQGFGYTF. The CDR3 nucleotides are TGTGCCAGCAGCCTGGGCGGGGGACAGGGGTTTGGCTACACCTTC.

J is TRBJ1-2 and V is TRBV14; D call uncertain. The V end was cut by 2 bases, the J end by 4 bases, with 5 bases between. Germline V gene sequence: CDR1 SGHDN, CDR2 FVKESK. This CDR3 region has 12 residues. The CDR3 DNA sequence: TGTGCCAGCAGCCAATATTCCTATGGCTACACCTTC. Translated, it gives CASSQYSYGYTF.

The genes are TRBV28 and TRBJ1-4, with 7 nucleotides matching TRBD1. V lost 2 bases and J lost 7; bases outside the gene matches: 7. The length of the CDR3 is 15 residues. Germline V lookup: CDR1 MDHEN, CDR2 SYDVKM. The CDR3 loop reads CASSLDRDVSEKLFF. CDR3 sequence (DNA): TGTGCCAGCAGTTTAGACAGGGATGTAAGTGAAAAACTGTTTTTT.

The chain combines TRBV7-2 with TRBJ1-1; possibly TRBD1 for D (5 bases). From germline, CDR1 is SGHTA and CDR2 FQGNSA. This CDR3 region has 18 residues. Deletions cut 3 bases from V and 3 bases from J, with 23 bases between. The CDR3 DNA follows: TGTGCCAGCAGCTTCACAATACAGGTCTGGTCTGTTGACACTGAAGCTTTCTTT. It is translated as CASSFTIQVWSVDTEAFF.

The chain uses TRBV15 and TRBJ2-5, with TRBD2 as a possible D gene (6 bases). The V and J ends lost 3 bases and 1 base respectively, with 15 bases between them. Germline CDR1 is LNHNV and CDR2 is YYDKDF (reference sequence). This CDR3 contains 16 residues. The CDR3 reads CATSRMFSGTQETQYF. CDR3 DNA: TGTGCCACCAGCAGGATGTTTAGCGGCACCCAAGAGACCCAGTACTTC.